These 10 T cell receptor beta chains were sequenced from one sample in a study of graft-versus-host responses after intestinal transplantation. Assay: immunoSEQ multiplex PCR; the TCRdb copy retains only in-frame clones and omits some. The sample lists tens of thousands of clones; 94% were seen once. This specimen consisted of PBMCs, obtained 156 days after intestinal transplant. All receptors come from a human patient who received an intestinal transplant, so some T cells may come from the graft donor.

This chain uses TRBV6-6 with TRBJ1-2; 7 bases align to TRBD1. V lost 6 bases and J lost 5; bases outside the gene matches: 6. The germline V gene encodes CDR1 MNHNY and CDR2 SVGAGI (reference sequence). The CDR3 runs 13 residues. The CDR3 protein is CASRGTVSYGYTF. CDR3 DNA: TGTGCCAGCAGAGGGACAGTTTCGTATGGCTACACCTTC.

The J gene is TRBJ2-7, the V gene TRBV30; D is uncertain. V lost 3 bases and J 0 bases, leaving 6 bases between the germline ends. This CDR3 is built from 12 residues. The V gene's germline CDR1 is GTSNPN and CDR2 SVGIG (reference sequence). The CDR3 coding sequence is TGTGCCTGGAGCGCGAGCTCCTACGAGCAGTACTTC. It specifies CAWSASSYEQYF.

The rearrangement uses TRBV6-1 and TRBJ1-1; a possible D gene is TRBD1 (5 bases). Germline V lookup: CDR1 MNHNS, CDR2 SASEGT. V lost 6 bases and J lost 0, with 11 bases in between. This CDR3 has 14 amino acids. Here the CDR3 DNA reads TGTGCCAGCAGAATGACAGCCATGAACACTGAAGCTTTCTTT. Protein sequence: CASRMTAMNTEAFF.

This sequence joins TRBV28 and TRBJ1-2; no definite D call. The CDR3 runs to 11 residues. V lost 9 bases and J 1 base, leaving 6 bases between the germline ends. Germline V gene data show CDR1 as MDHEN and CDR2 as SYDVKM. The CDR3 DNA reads TGTGCCAGTGGCATTAACTATGGCTACACCTTC. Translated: CASGINYGYTF.

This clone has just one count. The CDR3 sequence: CASSLAGSYYEQYF. CDR3 DNA sequence: TGTGCCAGCAGCCTGGCGGGATCATACTACGAGCAGTACTTC. The chain joins TRBV27 to TRBJ2-7, with a possible D match to TRBD2 (6 bases). The germline gives CDR1 MNHEY, CDR2 SMNVEV (reference sequence). The ends were cut back, 6 bases at V and 3 bases at J, with 15 bases in the middle. The CDR3 spans 14 residues.

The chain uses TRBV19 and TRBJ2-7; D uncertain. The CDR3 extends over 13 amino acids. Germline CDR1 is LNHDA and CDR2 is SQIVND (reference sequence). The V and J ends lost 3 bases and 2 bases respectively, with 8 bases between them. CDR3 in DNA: TGTGCCAGTAGTATCACATTACCCTACGAGCAGTACTTC. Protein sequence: CASSITLPYEQYF.

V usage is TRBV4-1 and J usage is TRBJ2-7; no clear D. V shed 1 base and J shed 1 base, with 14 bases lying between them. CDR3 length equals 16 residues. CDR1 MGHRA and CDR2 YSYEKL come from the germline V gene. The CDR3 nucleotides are TGCGCCAGCAGCCAAGTCCCAAGCCTATTATCCTACGAGCAGTACTTC. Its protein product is CASSQVPSLLSYEQYF.

The CDR3 DNA sequence: TGTGCCAGCGCGGGACAGGGATCCTACGAGCAGTACTTC. Its protein is CASAGQGSYEQYF. This chain uses TRBV6-5 with TRBJ2-7; TRBD1 agrees at 9 bases. CDR3 length equals 13 residues. The ends lost 8 bases at V and 1 base at J; junction bases unmatched: 3. The germline CDR1 and CDR2 sequences are MNHEY and SVGAGI.

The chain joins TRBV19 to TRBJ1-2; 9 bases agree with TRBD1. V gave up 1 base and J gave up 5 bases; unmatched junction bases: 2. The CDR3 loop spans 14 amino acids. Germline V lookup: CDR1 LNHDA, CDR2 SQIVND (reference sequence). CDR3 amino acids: CASSIGGQGYGYTF. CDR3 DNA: TGTGCCAGTAGTATAGGCGGACAGGGGTATGGCTACACCTTC.

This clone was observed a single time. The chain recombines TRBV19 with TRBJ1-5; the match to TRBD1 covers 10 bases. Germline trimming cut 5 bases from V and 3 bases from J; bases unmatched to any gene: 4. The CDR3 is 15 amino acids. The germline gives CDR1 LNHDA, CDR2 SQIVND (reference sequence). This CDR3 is CASSPGTGANQPQHF. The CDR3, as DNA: TGTGCCAGTAGTCCCGGGACAGGGGCCAATCAGCCCCAGCATTTT. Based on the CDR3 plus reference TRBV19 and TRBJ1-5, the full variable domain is DGGITQSPKYLFRKEGQNVTLSCEQNLNHDAMYWYRQDPGQGLRLIYYSQIVNDFQKGDIAEGYSVSREKKESFPLTVTSAQKNPTAFYLCASSPGTGANQPQHFGDGTRLSIL.